One sample yielded the 27 T cell receptor beta chains listed below, sequenced in a study of T-cell memory formation after mild COVID-19. TCRdb passed the 5' RACE reads through MiXCR, listing each CDR3 protein once. The data hold under 650,000 distinct CDR3 sequences, with around 17% observed a single time. The specimen sequenced was PBMCs or a T cell subset sorted from them (not recorded which). These receptors were taken from an adult woman who had mild COVID-19 (a few samples of this study predate the infection). Cell type and time point are not known.

The rearrangement uses TRBV6-2 or TRBV6-3 and TRBJ1-2; D not certain. The germline gives CDR1 MNHEY, CDR2 SVGEGT. Trimming pared 6 bases from V and 5 bases from J, leaving 10 bases between. The CDR3 has 12 residues. The CDR3 sequence is CASSSAVYGYTF. The CDR3 region has the DNA TGTGCCAGCAGCTCGGCCGTTTATGGCTACACCTTC.

The rearrangement uses TRBV20-1 and TRBJ1-1; D is ambiguous. Germline CDR1 DFQATT, CDR2 SNEGSKA (reference sequence). The CDR3 has 14 amino acids. With 0 bases removed from V and 0 bases from J, the gap between germline ends came to 8 bases. The CDR3: CSARDSSVNTEAFF. In nucleotides, the CDR3 is TGCAGTGCTAGAGATAGCAGTGTGAACACTGAAGCTTTCTTT.

The V gene is TRBV27, the J gene TRBJ1-6, with D unresolved. Trimming took off 6 bases at V and 9 bases at J, with 9 bases between the two ends. The CDR3 is 12 residues long. Germline values: CDR1 MNHEY, CDR2 SMNVEV (reference sequence). CDR3 sequence (DNA): TGTGCCAGCAGGACTGCCAGTTCACCCCTCCACTTT. Translation gives CASRTASSPLHF.

This clonotype was detected a few times. The rearrangement links TRBV20-1 to TRBJ1-3; a weak D match, TRBD1 (6 bases). With 1 base removed from V and 0 bases from J, the gap between germline ends came to 10 bases. The CDR3 has 15 amino acids. Per germline, CDR1 DFQATT and CDR2 SNEGSKA (reference sequence). CDR3 residues: CSARADSFSGNTIYF. The DNA for the CDR3 is TGCAGTGCTAGAGCGGACAGTTTCTCTGGAAACACCATATATTTT.

The rearrangement joins TRBV29-1 to TRBJ1-1; tentatively, D is TRBD1 (6 bases). The CDR3 is made up of 12 amino acids. Germline CDR1 SQVTM, CDR2 ANQGSEA. V gave up 6 bases and J gave up 6 bases, with 14 bases separating them. CDR3 protein: CSVAHRVPEAFF. As DNA, the CDR3 is TGCAGCGTAGCCCACAGGGTACCTGAAGCTTTCTTT.

The chain carries TRBV9 and TRBJ2-7, with D perhaps given as TRBD1 or TRBD2 (5 bases each). Germline V gives CDR1 SGDLS, CDR2 YYNGEE. V was pared by 0 bases and J by 3 bases, with 16 bases between. The CDR3 runs to 16 residues. The CDR3 nucleotides read TGTGCCAGCAGCGTAGGGGGCACGTCTAGCCTCTACGAGCAGTACTTC. Translating it yields CASSVGGTSSLYEQYF.

This clonotype has ten or more counts. J is TRBJ2-2 and V is TRBV12-3 or TRBV12-4; possibly TRBD2 for D (5 bases). The V end was cut by 6 bases, the J end by 5 bases, with 10 bases between. There are 13 residues in the CDR3. CDR3 in DNA: TGTGCCAGCAGCCCAGGACTTACCGGGGAGCTGTTTTTT. It specifies CASSPGLTGELFF.

This chain joins TRBV18 and TRBJ2-3; 10 bases align to TRBD2. The CDR3 runs to 16 residues. Germline lookup yields CDR1 KGHSH and CDR2 LQKENI. J lost 8 bases, V lost 3 bases, and 11 bases had no gene match. In DNA, the CDR3 is TGTGCCAGCTCACCCTCCCTAGCGGGAGAACGTACTACGCAGTATTTT. As protein: CASSPSLAGERTTQYF.

This clonotype turned up a few times. The chain couples TRBV12-3 or TRBV12-4 to TRBJ1-3; D unresolved. The CDR3 runs to 13 residues. Trimming took 5 bases from V and 0 from J, leaving 5 bases between them. CDR3 sequence: CASSENSGNTIYF. The DNA of the CDR3 is TGTGCCAGCAGTGAAAACTCTGGAAACACCATATATTTT.

In this sample, this clonotype turned up a few times. V is TRBV5-1 and J is TRBJ2-7; 8 bases are shared with TRBD1. CDR3 length: 15 amino acids. Trimming cost V 0 bases and J 3 bases; bases outside gene matches: 5. Germline assignment: CDR1 SGHRS and CDR2 YFSETQ. Here the CDR3 reads CASSLDQGAVYEQYF. In DNA, the CDR3 is TGCGCCAGCAGCTTGGATCAGGGGGCGGTCTACGAGCAGTACTTC.

The chain carries TRBV2 and TRBJ1-2, with D possibly being TRBD1 (5 bases). The CDR3 length is 14 residues. The ends were cut back, 6 bases at V and 1 base at J, with 12 bases in the middle. CDR1 is SNHLY, CDR2 FYNNEI, per germline. The CDR3 loop reads CASRGTVSNYGYTF. CDR3 in DNA: TGTGCCAGCAGGGGGACCGTCAGTAACTATGGCTACACCTTC.

V usage is TRBV11-2 and J usage is TRBJ2-3; either TRBD1 or TRBD2 may supply D (5 bases each). The ends were cut back, 6 bases at V and 4 bases at J, with 17 bases in the middle. The germline CDR1 and CDR2 sequences are SGHAT and FQNNGV. The CDR3 contains 15 residues. The CDR3 loop is CASRGVFGLADTQYF. Here the CDR3 DNA reads TGTGCCAGCAGGGGGGTCTTCGGTTTGGCAGATACGCAGTATTTT.

This clonotype is a singleton in its sample. The rearrangement links TRBV7-8 to TRBJ2-7; possibly TRBD1 for D (6 bases). V lost 5 bases to trimming and J lost 3 bases, with 11 bases between them. CDR3 length: 13 amino acids. The germline V gene has CDR1 SGHVS and CDR2 FQNEAQ. The CDR3 DNA is TGTGCCAGCAGCACAGGACAGTTCTACGAGCAGTACTTC. Amino acid sequence: CASSTGQFYEQYF.

This clonotype was counted many times. This rearrangement joins TRBV25-1 to TRBJ2-2, with D hard to call. The CDR3 extends over 12 amino acids. Trimming removed 4 bases at V and 6 bases at J, with 6 bases between. Per the germline V gene, CDR1 is MGHDK and CDR2 is SYGVNS. CDR3: CASSAPPGELFF. In nucleotides, the CDR3 is TGTGCCAGCAGTGCCCCCCCCGGGGAGCTGTTTTTT. The complete variable domain, with remaining parts taken from reference TRBV25-1 and TRBJ2-2, reads EADIYQTPRYLVIGTGKKITLECSQTMGHDKMYWYQQDPGMELHLIHYSYGVNSTEKGDLSSESTVSRIRTEHFPLTLESARPSHTSQYLCASSAPPGELFFGEGSRLTVL.

This clonotype was seen a handful of times. CDR3 coding DNA: TGTGCCAGCTCACCACGGAGGGGGCCCGACGAGCAGTACTTC. Protein product: CASSPRRGPDEQYF. The gene calls are TRBV18 and TRBJ2-7, with D maybe TRBD1 (7 bases). The V gene's germline CDR1 is KGHSH and CDR2 LQKENI. V was shortened by 1 base and J by 5 bases, with 12 bases between the two germline ends. The CDR3 covers 14 residues.

The V and J genes are TRBV20-1 and TRBJ1-2, with a possible D match to TRBD1 (5 bases). The length of the CDR3 is 11 residues. V shed 4 bases and J shed 6 bases, with 9 bases lying between them. The germline gives CDR1 DFQATT, CDR2 SNEGSKA (reference sequence). The CDR3 region is CSATRQHGYTF. CDR3 coding DNA: TGCAGTGCTACCAGACAGCATGGCTACACCTTC.

The CDR3 reads CASKGQVGDGYTF. As DNA, the CDR3 is TGTGCCAGCAAAGGACAGGTTGGAGATGGCTACACCTTC. The rearrangement uses TRBV7-9 and TRBJ1-2; 7 bases agree with TRBD1. V was pared by 7 bases and J by 6 bases, with 8 bases of the junction left unmatched. This CDR3 comprises 13 residues. From germline, CDR1 is SEHNR and CDR2 FQNEAQ (reference sequence).

The sample holds a few counts of this clonotype. As DNA, the CDR3 is TGTGCCAGTAGTATAAGTCCGGGATCTTCCTACAATGAGCAGTTCTTC. Encoded protein: CASSISPGSSYNEQFF. The V and J genes are TRBV19 and TRBJ2-1; perhaps TRBD2 as D (5 bases). Germline V CDR1 and CDR2: LNHDA, SQIVND (reference sequence). The V and J ends lost 2 bases and 1 base respectively, with 12 bases between them. The CDR3 is 16 amino acids.

This clonotype was observed many times. The chain links TRBV4-2 to TRBJ2-3, with D possibly matching TRBD1 (6 bases). V was pared by 1 base and J by 0 bases, with 17 bases between. The germline V gene has CDR1 LGHNA and CDR2 YNFKEQ. This CDR3 is built from 18 residues. CDR3 coding DNA: TGTGCCAGCAGCCAAGCGGGGCGGTCGGACAGTAGCACAGATACGCAGTATTTT. Translation: CASSQAGRSDSSTDTQYF.

This clonotype was detected many times. The chain links TRBV5-1 to TRBJ2-3; D is unclear. The CDR3 length is 16 residues. Germline lookup yields CDR1 SGHRS and CDR2 YFSETQ. The V end lost 4 bases, the J end lost 2 bases, and 17 bases lay between the germline ends. CDR3 nucleotides: TGCGCCAGCAGCCGACGACCCCTAGACTCCACAGATACGCAGTATTTT. It codes for CASSRRPLDSTDTQYF.

This clonotype has a handful of counts. The CDR3 sequence is CASSVGVAGTGGEQYF. The CDR3 region has the DNA TGTGCCAGCAGCGTCGGGGTGGCCGGGACAGGGGGCGAGCAGTACTTC. The chain has TRBV9 and TRBJ2-7; TRBD1 matches 11 bases. Germline V lookup: CDR1 SGDLS, CDR2 YYNGEE. V lost 2 bases to trimming and J lost 6 bases; unmatched junction nucleotides: 10. The CDR3 consists of 16 residues.

This clonotype turned up a few times. This chain links TRBV5-5 with TRBJ2-7, with 9 positions matching TRBD1. Trimming at V came to 4 bases and at J to 5 bases, leaving 10 bases not matched to a gene. Germline assignment: CDR1 SGHKS and CDR2 YYEKEE (reference sequence). There are 15 residues in the CDR3. The CDR3 sequence: CASSLPGQGVHEQYF. In nucleotides, the CDR3 is TGTGCCAGCAGCCTACCGGGACAGGGTGTTCACGAGCAGTACTTC.

The chain couples TRBV29-1 to TRBJ2-7; 10 bases are shared with TRBD1. The germline gives CDR1 SQVTM, CDR2 ANQGSEA. Trimming took 5 bases from V and 5 from J; bases not matched to a gene: 9. The CDR3 contains 14 residues. The CDR3 sequence: CSVRGQGSWDEQYF. The CDR3 DNA reads TGCAGCGTTAGGGGACAGGGGTCTTGGGACGAGCAGTACTTC.

The genes are TRBV4-3 and TRBJ2-7; the D is unclear. This CDR3 contains 14 residues. Germline V gives CDR1 LGHNA, CDR2 YSLEER. The V end lost 4 bases, the J end lost 0 bases, and 10 bases lay between the germline ends. The DNA for the CDR3 is TGCGCCAGCAGCCGGCTGCTTGGCTCCTACGAGCAGTACTTC. This codes for CASSRLLGSYEQYF.

This clonotype occurred a few times. The chain couples TRBV7-8 to TRBJ2-1; 8 positions agree with TRBD2. This CDR3 region has 15 residues. Germline V CDR1 and CDR2: SGHVS, FQNEAQ. V lost 3 bases and J lost 6; bases outside the gene matches: 7. CDR3 DNA sequence: TGTGCCAGCAGCTTCGGGAGGGCCGATCCCAATGAGCAGTTCTTC. Protein product: CASSFGRADPNEQFF.

This clonotype was observed a few times. The V gene is TRBV19, the J gene TRBJ1-1; 7 bases line up with TRBD1. This CDR3 comprises 13 residues. The germline gives CDR1 LNHDA, CDR2 SQIVND (reference sequence). V lost 6 bases and J lost 3; bases outside the gene matches: 4. In nucleotides, the CDR3 is TGTGCCAGTAGGATCCAGGGGGACACTGAAGCTTTCTTT. It codes for CASRIQGDTEAFF.

This clonotype occurred a few times. The CDR3 here is CASSAGTPFNEQFF. The CDR3 DNA reads as TGTGCCAGCAGCGCGGGGACACCCTTCAATGAGCAGTTCTTC. This chain uses TRBV9 with TRBJ2-1, with D possibly TRBD1 on 6 matching bases. Trimming took 3 bases from V and 6 from J, leaving 13 bases between them. This CDR3 spans 14 amino acids. CDR1 SGDLS and CDR2 YYNGEE come from the germline V gene.